Following are 5 T cell receptor beta chains from one sample sequenced in a study of blood T cells in healthy people across ages. A sample-barcoded 5' primer and a J-beta primer mix were used in a second PCR of about 7 to 12 cycles. TCRdb reprocessed the 5' RACE reads with MiXCR, giving one entry per CDR3 protein. The sample lists approximately 800,000 distinct CDR3 sequences, about three fifths seen once, with about 20% in the top ten. The sequencing input was blood. The receptors originated from a man aged 30 to 45 in good health.

The sample holds a few counts of this clonotype. This chain connects TRBV7-9 to TRBJ2-4; TRBD2 agrees at 8 bases. The J call may be faulty, since TRBJ2-5 better matches the DNA end. CDR1 and CDR2 (germline): SEHNR, FQNEAQ (reference sequence). This CDR3 has 15 amino acids. The CDR3 loop reads CASSFGTGTRETQYF. In DNA, the CDR3 is TGTGCCAGCAGCTTTGGTACGGGGACTAGAGAGACCCAGTACTTC.

This rearrangement joins TRBV20-1 to TRBJ2-1; D remains unclear. With 2 bases removed from V and 2 bases from J, the gap between germline ends came to 7 bases. In germline, CDR1 is DFQATT, CDR2 SNEGSKA (reference sequence). The CDR3 loop spans 13 amino acids. CDR3 residues: CSARQPPYNEQFF. CDR3 coding DNA: TGCAGTGCTAGACAGCCTCCCTACAATGAGCAGTTCTTC.

The CDR3 sequence is CASSLWGQGSSISYSPLHF. DNA of the CDR3: TGTGCCAGCAGTTTATGGGGACAGGGCTCATCCATTTCCTATTCACCCCTCCACTTT. The chain carries TRBV28 and TRBJ1-6; 9 bases line up with TRBD1. Germline V gene lookup returns CDR1 MDHEN and CDR2 SYDVKM. J lost 8 bases, V lost 0 bases, and 14 bases had no gene match. The CDR3 has 19 amino acids.

The chain combines TRBV6-6 with TRBJ2-7; a possible D gene is TRBD1 (5 bases). The CDR3 loop spans 13 amino acids. The germline V gene encodes CDR1 MNHNY and CDR2 SVGAGI (reference sequence). The V end was cut by 6 bases, the J end by 3 bases, with 12 bases between. The CDR3 DNA reads TGTGCCAGCAGACAGGACGGTGACTACGAGCAGTACTTC. Amino acids: CASRQDGDYEQYF.

This clonotype was detected once. V and J are TRBV7-8 and TRBJ1-6; D is possibly TRBD1 (5 bases). The V gene lost 0 bases and the J gene lost 10 bases, with 16 bases spanning the gap. Germline values: CDR1 SGHVS, CDR2 FQNEAQ. The CDR3 spans 16 residues. The DNA of the CDR3 is TGTGCCAGCAGCTTAGCGCAGGGTCCGGGTGGATCACCCCTCCACTTT. As protein: CASSLAQGPGGSPLHF.